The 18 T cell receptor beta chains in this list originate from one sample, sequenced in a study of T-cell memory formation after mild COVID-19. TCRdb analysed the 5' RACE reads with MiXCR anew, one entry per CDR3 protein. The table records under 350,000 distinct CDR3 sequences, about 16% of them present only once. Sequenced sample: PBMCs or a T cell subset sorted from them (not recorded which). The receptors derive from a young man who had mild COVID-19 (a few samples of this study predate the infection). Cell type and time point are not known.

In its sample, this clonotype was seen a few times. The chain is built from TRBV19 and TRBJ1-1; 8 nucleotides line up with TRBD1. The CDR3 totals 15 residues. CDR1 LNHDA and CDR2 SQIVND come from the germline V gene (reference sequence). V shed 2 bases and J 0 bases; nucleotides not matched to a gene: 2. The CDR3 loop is CASSITGGLNTEAFF. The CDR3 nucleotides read TGTGCCAGTAGTATAACAGGGGGGCTGAACACTGAAGCTTTCTTT.

CDR3 sequence: CASSSGQPGLKETQYF. The CDR3 DNA sequence: TGTGCCAGCAGTTCGGGACAGCCCGGATTAAAAGAGACCCAGTACTTC. V usage is TRBV28 and J usage is TRBJ2-5, with TRBD1 matching 7 bases. CDR3 length: 16 amino acids. Germline V CDR1 and CDR2: MDHEN, SYDVKM. With V trimmed by 4 bases and J by 3 bases, 11 bases remained unmatched.

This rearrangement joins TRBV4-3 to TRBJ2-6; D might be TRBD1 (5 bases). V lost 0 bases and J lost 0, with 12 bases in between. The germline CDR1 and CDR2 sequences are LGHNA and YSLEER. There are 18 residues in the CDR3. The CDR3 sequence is CASSQDRAGSSGANVLTF. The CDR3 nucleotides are TGCGCCAGCAGCCAAGATCGTGCAGGGTCCTCTGGGGCCAACGTCCTGACTTTC.

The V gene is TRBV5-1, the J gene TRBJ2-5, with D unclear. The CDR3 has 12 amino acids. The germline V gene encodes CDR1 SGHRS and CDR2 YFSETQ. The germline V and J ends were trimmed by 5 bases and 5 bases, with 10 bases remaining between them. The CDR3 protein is CASRDGLETQYF. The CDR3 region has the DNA TGCGCCAGCAGGGACGGGCTGGAGACCCAGTACTTC.

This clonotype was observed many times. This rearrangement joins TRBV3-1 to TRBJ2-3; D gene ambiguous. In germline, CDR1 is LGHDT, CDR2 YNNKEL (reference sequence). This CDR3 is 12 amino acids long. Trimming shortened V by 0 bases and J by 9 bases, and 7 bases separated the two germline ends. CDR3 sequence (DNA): TGTGCCAGCAGCCAAGATCGCGGCACGCAGTATTTT. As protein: CASSQDRGTQYF.

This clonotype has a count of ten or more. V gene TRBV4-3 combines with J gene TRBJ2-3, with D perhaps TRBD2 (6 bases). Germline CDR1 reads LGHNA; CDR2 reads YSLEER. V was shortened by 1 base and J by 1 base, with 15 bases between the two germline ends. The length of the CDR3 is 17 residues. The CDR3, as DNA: TGCGCCAGCAGCCAAGCGACCGGGCGGGGCGGCACAGATACGCAGTATTTT. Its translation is CASSQATGRGGTDTQYF.

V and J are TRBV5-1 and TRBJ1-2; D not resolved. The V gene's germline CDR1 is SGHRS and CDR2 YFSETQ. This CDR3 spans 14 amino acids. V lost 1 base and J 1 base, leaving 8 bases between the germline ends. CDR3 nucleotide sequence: TGCGCCAGCAGCTTGCGAGGAAGTAACTATGGCTACACCTTC. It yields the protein CASSLRGSNYGYTF.

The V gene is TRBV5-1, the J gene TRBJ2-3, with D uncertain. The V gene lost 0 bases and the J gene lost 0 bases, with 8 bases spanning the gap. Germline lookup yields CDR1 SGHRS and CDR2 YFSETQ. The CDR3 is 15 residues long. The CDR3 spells CASSLEDGSTDTQYF. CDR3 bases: TGCGCCAGCAGCTTGGAGGACGGCAGCACAGATACGCAGTATTTT.

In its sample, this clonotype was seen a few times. The CDR3 loop reads CASSSSGGFGEQFF. The CDR3, as DNA: TGTGCCAGCAGCTCTAGCGGGGGTTTCGGTGAGCAGTTCTTC. V gene TRBV7-3 combines with J gene TRBJ2-1; 10 bases agree with TRBD2. The V and J ends lost 4 bases and 9 bases, in that order; junction bases with no gene match: 6. The CDR3 consists of 14 residues. The germline gives CDR1 SGHTA, CDR2 FQGTGA.

The CDR3 here is CASSSTGYSNQPQHF. The CDR3 DNA follows: TGTGCCAGCAGCTCGACAGGGTATAGCAATCAGCCCCAGCATTTT. The chain combines TRBV12-3 or TRBV12-4 with TRBJ1-5; 7 nucleotides match TRBD1. The CDR3 is 15 amino acids. V shed 6 bases and J 0 bases; nucleotides not matched to a gene: 5.

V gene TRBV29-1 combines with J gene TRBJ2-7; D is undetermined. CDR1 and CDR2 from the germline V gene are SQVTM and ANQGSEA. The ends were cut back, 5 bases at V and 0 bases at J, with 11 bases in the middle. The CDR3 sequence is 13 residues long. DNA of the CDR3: TGCAGCGTTACTGGACCTAACTCCTACGAGCAGTACGTC. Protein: CSVTGPNSYEQYV.

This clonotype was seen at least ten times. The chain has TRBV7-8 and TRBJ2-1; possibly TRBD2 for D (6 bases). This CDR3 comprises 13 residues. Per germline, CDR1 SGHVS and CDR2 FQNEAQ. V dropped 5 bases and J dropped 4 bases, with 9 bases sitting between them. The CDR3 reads CASSIGRYNEQFF. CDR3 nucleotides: TGTGCCAGCAGCATTGGGAGGTACAATGAGCAGTTCTTC.

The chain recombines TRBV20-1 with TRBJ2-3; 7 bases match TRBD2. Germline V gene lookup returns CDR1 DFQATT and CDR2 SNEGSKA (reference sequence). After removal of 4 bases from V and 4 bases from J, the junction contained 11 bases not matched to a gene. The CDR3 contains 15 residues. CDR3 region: CSAMKLASSPDTQYF. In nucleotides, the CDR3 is TGCAGTGCTATGAAACTAGCGTCCAGTCCAGATACGCAGTATTTT.

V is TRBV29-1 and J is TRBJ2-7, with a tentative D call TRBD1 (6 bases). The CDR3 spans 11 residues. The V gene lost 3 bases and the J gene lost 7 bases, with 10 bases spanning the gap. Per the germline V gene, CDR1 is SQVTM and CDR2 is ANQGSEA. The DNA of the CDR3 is TGCAGCGTTGATACAGGGTTGGAGCAGTACTTC. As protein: CSVDTGLEQYF.

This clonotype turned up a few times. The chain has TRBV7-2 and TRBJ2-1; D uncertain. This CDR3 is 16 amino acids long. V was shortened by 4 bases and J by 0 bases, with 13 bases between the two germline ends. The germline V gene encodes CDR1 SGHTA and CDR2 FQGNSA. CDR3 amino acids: CASSSPGQTSYNEQFF. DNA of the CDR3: TGTGCCAGCAGCTCCCCCGGGCAAACCTCCTACAATGAGCAGTTCTTC. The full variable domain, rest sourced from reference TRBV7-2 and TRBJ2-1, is GAGVSQSPSNKVTEKGKDVELRCDPISGHTALYWYRQSLGQGLEFLIYFQGNSAPDKSGLPSDRFSAERTGGSVSTLTIQRTQQEDSAVYLCASSSPGQTSYNEQFFGPGTRLTVL.

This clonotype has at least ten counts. CDR3 sequence: CSAQATYGYEQYF. The CDR3 DNA follows: TGCAGCGCTCAAGCAACCTACGGGTACGAGCAGTACTTC. This chain joins TRBV29-1 and TRBJ2-7, with unresolved D. Trimming left V 7 bases short and J 4 bases short, with 17 bases between. Germline-derived CDR1 and CDR2 are SQVTM and ANQGSEA. The CDR3 is made up of 13 amino acids.

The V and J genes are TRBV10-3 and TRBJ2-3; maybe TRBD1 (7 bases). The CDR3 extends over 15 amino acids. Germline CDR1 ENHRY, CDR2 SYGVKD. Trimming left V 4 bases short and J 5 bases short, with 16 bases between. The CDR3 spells CAISAQGGRRDTQYF. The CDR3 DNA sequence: TGTGCCATCAGTGCTCAGGGGGGACGCAGAGATACGCAGTATTTT.

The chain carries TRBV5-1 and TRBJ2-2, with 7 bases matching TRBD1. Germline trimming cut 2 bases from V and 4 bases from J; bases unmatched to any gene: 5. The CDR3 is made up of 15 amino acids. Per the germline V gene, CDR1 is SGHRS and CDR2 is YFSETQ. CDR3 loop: CASSFSGTATGELFF. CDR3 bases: TGCGCCAGCAGCTTTTCCGGGACAGCCACCGGGGAGCTGTTTTTT.